The clone carrying this T cell receptor beta chain has at least ten counts. The sample comes from a study of lung T cells in sarcoidosis with Löfgren's syndrome. V lost 0 bases and J lost 0, with 13 bases in between. Germline assignment: CDR1 DFQATT and CDR2 SNEGSKA (reference sequence). The CDR3 sequence is 16 residues long. TCRdb fed the reads into MiXCR, producing one record per CDR3 protein. The table includes 15,000 to 25,000 distinct CDR3 sequences, approximately 22% detected once. The sequenced sample was CD4+ T cells from bronchoalveolar lavage. The TCR was taken from a human donor with sarcoidosis (Löfgren's syndrome or another form), or a control subject (not recorded which). The V and J genes are TRBV20-1 and TRBJ2-3; no firm D call. The CDR3 DNA follows: TGCAGTGCTAGAGATTCAAGGAGAGCTAGCACAGATACGCAGTATTTT. Translating gives CSARDSRRASTDTQYF.